A selection of T cell receptor beta chains follows, all from one sample in a study of blood T cell repertoires in COVID-19. Sequencing was performed with immunoSEQ multiplex PCR; in TCRdb, only in-frame clones are kept and a portion is missing. The table includes 100,000 to 120,000 clones, 65% to 80% detected once. Source material: peripheral blood. The receptors were sampled from a woman aged 40 to 50 with acute or convalescent COVID-19. Each CDR3 is given with its conserved first and last residue. Not all rows give a size; the values are once, few, many and, for expanded clones, a class.

CDR3 length: 15; J gene: TRBJ2-2; clone size: NA; V gene: TRBV11-3; CDR3 protein: CASSFGDGDTGELFF
CDR3 length: 13; J gene: TRBJ2-2; clone size: NA; V gene: TRBV29-1; CDR3 protein: CSVGTVNTGELFF
CDR3 length: 14; J gene: TRBJ1-2; clone size: NA; V gene: TRBV2; CDR3 protein: CASSEAQGLYGYTF
CDR3 length: 14; J gene: TRBJ1-2; clone size: NA; V gene: TRBV2; CDR3 protein: CATTAATGAGGYTF
CDR3 length: 13; J gene: TRBJ1-6; clone size: NA; V gene: TRBV7-3; CDR3 protein: CASSRTGKSPLHF
CDR3 length: 11; J gene: TRBJ1-5; clone size: NA; V gene: TRBV6-5; CDR3 protein: CASKGDQPQHF
CDR3 length: 16; J gene: TRBJ1-1; clone size: NA; V gene: TRBV11-2; CDR3 protein: CANPAWTGGLNTEAFF
CDR3 length: 15; J gene: TRBJ2-1; clone size: few; V gene: TRBV4-1; CDR3 protein: CASSQVGGLYNEQFF
CDR3 length: 14; J gene: TRBJ1-5; clone size: NA; V gene: TRBV6-2/TRBV6-3; CDR3 protein: CASSSGQLNQPQHF
CDR3 length: 16; J gene: TRBJ1-3; clone size: NA; V gene: TRBV7-9; CDR3 protein: CASSFPLAGGGNTIYF
CDR3 length: 15; J gene: TRBJ2-4; clone size: few; V gene: TRBV7-2; CDR3 protein: CASSLGRGLENIQYF
CDR3 length: 14; J gene: TRBJ2-3; clone size: NA; V gene: TRBV18; CDR3 protein: CASSGQASTDTQYF
CDR3 length: 13; J gene: TRBJ2-1; clone size: NA; V gene: TRBV6-5; CDR3 protein: CASTEDFYNEQFF
CDR3 length: 16; J gene: TRBJ2-1; clone size: NA; V gene: TRBV19; CDR3 protein: CASSARGGSSYNEQFF
CDR3 length: 17; J gene: TRBJ2-6; clone size: NA; V gene: TRBV15; CDR3 protein: CATSRGQGSSGANVLTF
CDR3 length: 14; J gene: TRBJ2-7; clone size: NA; V gene: TRBV13; CDR3 protein: CASSQPGLGVEQYF
CDR3 length: 13; J gene: TRBJ1-1; clone size: NA; V gene: TRBV6-5; CDR3 protein: CASLERFNTEAFF
CDR3 length: 15; J gene: TRBJ1-2; clone size: NA; V gene: TRBV6-1; CDR3 protein: CASSEFIGGLDGYTF
CDR3 length: 16; J gene: TRBJ2-2; clone size: NA; V gene: TRBV28; CDR3 protein: CASSLVGGGATGELFF
CDR3 length: 16; J gene: TRBJ2-5; clone size: NA; V gene: TRBV5-1; CDR3 protein: CASSLEAAGTGETQYF
CDR3 length: 14; J gene: TRBJ2-3; clone size: NA; V gene: TRBV7-2; CDR3 protein: CASSEGVSTDTQYF
CDR3 length: 14; J gene: TRBJ1-3; clone size: NA; V gene: TRBV5-1; CDR3 protein: CASSLGSSGNTIYF
CDR3 length: 15; J gene: TRBJ1-1; clone size: NA; V gene: TRBV28; CDR3 protein: CASRRPTGVDTEAFF
CDR3 length: 13; J gene: TRBJ2-5; clone size: NA; V gene: TRBV6-1; CDR3 protein: CASSEWPIETQYF
CDR3 length: 15; J gene: TRBJ1-4; clone size: NA; V gene: TRBV5-1; CDR3 protein: CASSPQGQHNEKLFF
CDR3 length: 13; J gene: TRBJ2-5; clone size: few; V gene: TRBV13; CDR3 protein: CASSLTKQETQYF
CDR3 length: 16; J gene: TRBJ2-5; clone size: NA; V gene: TRBV3-1/TRBV3-2; CDR3 protein: CASSRTSGGRQETQYF
CDR3 length: 16; J gene: TRBJ2-1; clone size: NA; V gene: TRBV18; CDR3 protein: CASSPQGHRIPNEQFF
CDR3 length: 14; J gene: TRBJ2-2; clone size: NA; V gene: TRBV3-1/TRBV3-2; CDR3 protein: CASSLRGGTGELFF
CDR3 length: 13; J gene: TRBJ2-1; clone size: NA; V gene: TRBV12-3/TRBV12-4; CDR3 protein: CASSFGGRGEQFF
CDR3 length: 16; J gene: TRBJ2-7; clone size: NA; V gene: TRBV9; CDR3 protein: CASSARRTSGPYEQYF
CDR3 length: 13; J gene: TRBJ2-1; clone size: NA; V gene: TRBV5-1; CDR3 protein: CASSKTGINEQFF
CDR3 length: 12; J gene: TRBJ2-7; clone size: NA; V gene: TRBV12-3/TRBV12-4; CDR3 protein: CASRRGSGEQYF
CDR3 length: 15; J gene: TRBJ2-1; clone size: NA; V gene: TRBV30; CDR3 protein: CAWSGTSSDSNEQFF
CDR3 length: 15; J gene: TRBJ1-6; clone size: NA; V gene: TRBV11-2; CDR3 protein: CASTSTTGSNSPLHF
CDR3 length: 15; J gene: TRBJ2-7; clone size: NA; V gene: TRBV11-2; CDR3 protein: CASSYRRDSAYEQYF
CDR3 length: 16; J gene: TRBJ2-3; clone size: few; V gene: TRBV24-1; CDR3 protein: CATSDPTGLHTDTQYF
CDR3 length: 13; J gene: TRBJ1-4; clone size: NA; V gene: TRBV12-3/TRBV12-4; CDR3 protein: CASSLGGDEKLFF
CDR3 length: 18; J gene: TRBJ1-3; clone size: NA; V gene: TRBV5-1; CDR3 protein: CASSTGQGANEYRNTIYF
CDR3 length: 16; J gene: TRBJ2-1; clone size: NA; V gene: TRBV5-1; CDR3 protein: CASSLDLAGAYNEQFF
CDR3 length: 14; J gene: TRBJ2-7; clone size: NA; V gene: TRBV6-5; CDR3 protein: CASSRTASSYEQYF
CDR3 length: 14; J gene: TRBJ1-2; clone size: few; V gene: TRBV19; CDR3 protein: CASSIQGQPYGYTF
CDR3 length: 15; J gene: TRBJ2-5; clone size: NA; V gene: TRBV7-9; CDR3 protein: CASSLGRGLIETQYF
CDR3 length: 16; J gene: TRBJ2-7; clone size: once; V gene: TRBV19; CDR3 protein: CASSIEGQGGPYEQYF
CDR3 length: 15; J gene: TRBJ1-4; clone size: NA; V gene: TRBV9; CDR3 protein: CASSVSVRVDEKLFF